These T cell receptor beta chains were read from a single sample in a study of blood T cell repertoires in COVID-19. TCRdb's copy holds only in-frame clones and misses some; the assay was immunoSEQ multiplex PCR. Of some 220,000 clones listed, roughly 85% are singletons. Sequenced: peripheral blood. The receptors were gathered from a woman younger than 30 who had recovered from COVID-19. Both conserved end residues are part of each CDR3.

V | CDR3
TRBV6-2/TRBV6-3 | CASSLNSRQANSPLHF
TRBV2 | CASRSRGQAYEQYF
TRBV6-1 | CASSAYRSSLSGNTIYF
TRBV5-6 | CASLLGDSITYYLNNEQFF
TRBV5-1 | CASSLAPSEGEQYF
TRBV19 | CASSIWATTGMNTEAFF
TRBV11-1 | CASSLLSGRAGEQFF
TRBV9 | CASSATSSAEQYF
TRBV9 | CASSVDPGLLNEQFF
TRBV18 | CASSPRHQPQHF
TRBV29-1 | CSALLAGSTSGNTIYF
TRBV6-5 | CAARPGGDTGELFF
TRBV6-2/TRBV6-3 | CASSSPGQGWPEAFF
TRBV18 | CASSPPDNEQFF
TRBV11-3 | CASSLGIAEDTQYF
TRBV14 | CASSQDILDTQYF
TRBV7-2 | CASSHPGTSGRNEQFF
TRBV7-9 | CASSLAVSADTQYF
TRBV4-1 | CASSQTAGAEQYF
TRBV13 | CASSPLAGVRADTQYF
TRBV15 | CATASRGEAFF
TRBV30 | CAWSVSVPFVETQYF
TRBV7-8 | CASNTGTGNQPQHF
TRBV27 | CASKTQGRLAFF
TRBV28 | CASSLGTSGDYEQYF
TRBV5-4 | CASSARTGLNTEAFF
TRBV7-9 | CASSLALNGGGEQFF
TRBV3-1/TRBV3-2 | CASSQGLYEQYF